These 31 T cell receptor beta chains share one sample of origin, sequenced in a study of blood T cell repertoires in COVID-19 (dated by TCRdb to about 2020). Libraries were made using the immunoSEQ multiplex PCR assay. The clones in this table, taken by TCRdb from immuneACCESS, are in-frame only. Not every clone is retained; where verified, under half of the shortfall comes from an unresolved V gene, and the cause of the rest is unknown. Here the sample has 90,000 to 120,000 clones; about four fifths occur a single time. Around 4.4% of the sample comes from the top ten. Material: peripheral blood. These receptors were collected from an older man with acute or convalescent COVID-19.

The rearrangement links TRBV5-1 to TRBJ1-1; TRBD1 aligns across 11 bases. The CDR3 loop spans 12 amino acids. Looked up from germline, CDR1 is SGHRS and CDR2 is YFSETQ. Losses at the gene ends were 4 bases for V and 9 bases for J; bases not matched to a gene: 2. DNA of the CDR3: TGCGCCAGCAGCGGGACAGGGGGGCAAGCTTTCTTT. Protein: CASSGTGGQAFF.

The chain uses TRBV6-6 and TRBJ2-6; TRBD2 might be the D (5 bases). Germline V lookup: CDR1 MNHNY, CDR2 SVGAGI (reference sequence). The CDR3 has 15 residues. V lost 6 bases and J lost 0, with 9 bases in between. The CDR3 DNA sequence: TGTGCCAGCAGCCTTGGACTCTCTGGGGCCAACGTCCTGACTTTC. Translated, it gives CASSLGLSGANVLTF.

The chain recombines TRBV11-2 with TRBJ2-5, with 8 nucleotides matching TRBD1. Germline V gene lookup returns CDR1 SGHAT and CDR2 FQNNGV. V was pared by 3 bases and J by 4 bases, with 10 bases of the junction left unmatched. This CDR3 contains 16 residues. The CDR3 coding sequence is TGTGCCAGCAGCTTTCGCTCCCCTCAGGGGGCAGAGACCCAGTACTTC. Translating it yields CASSFRSPQGAETQYF.

This clone appeared a few times. The genes are TRBV5-1 and TRBJ2-5; possibly TRBD2 for D (6 bases). Trimming removed 4 bases from V and 4 bases from J, with 14 bases in between. The CDR3 sequence is 14 residues long. The germline V gene encodes CDR1 SGHRS and CDR2 YFSETQ. DNA of the CDR3: TGCGCCAGCAGCCCGGTGGGGGGTGGAGAGACCCAGTACTTC. Protein sequence: CASSPVGGGETQYF.

In regard to this clone: Distinct nucleotide sequences in the sample also encode this CDR3. The CDR3 DNA reads TGTGCCAGCAGCCCGACGGGGAACACTGAAGCTTTCTTT. Amino acids: CASSPTGNTEAFF. This rearrangement joins TRBV5-5 to TRBJ1-1; D is uncertain. From germline, CDR1 is SGHKS and CDR2 YYEKEE (reference sequence). The CDR3 sequence is 13 residues long. Trimming cost V 4 bases and J 1 base, with 8 bases left between them.

The chain employs TRBV11-2 and TRBJ1-2; D uncertain. This CDR3 contains 14 residues. Trimming took off 1 base at V and 0 bases at J, with 6 bases between the two ends. CDR1 and CDR2 from the germline V gene are SGHAT and FQNNGV. CDR3 region: CASSLGSANYGYTF. The DNA of the CDR3 is TGTGCCAGCAGCTTAGGATCAGCTAACTATGGCTACACCTTC.

This rearrangement joins TRBV9 to TRBJ1-2, with 8 bases lining up with TRBD1. Losses at the gene ends were 0 bases for V and 3 bases for J; bases not matched to a gene: 4. The CDR3 is 15 residues long. From germline, CDR1 is SGDLS and CDR2 YYNGEE. CDR3 nucleotides: TGTGCCAGCAGCGTAGGCAGGGGGCTTGACTATGGCTACACCTTC. As protein: CASSVGRGLDYGYTF.

The chain recombines TRBV18 with TRBJ2-7; 8 bases are shared with TRBD2. V trimming: 6 bases; J trimming: 0 bases; junction bases outside the gene matches: 10. Germline CDR1 and CDR2: KGHSH and LQKENI. The CDR3 covers 16 residues. The CDR3 DNA reads as TGTGCCAGCTCCCCGCCTCGCGGGGGGTACTCCTACGAGCAGTACTTC. Amino acid sequence: CASSPPRGGYSYEQYF.

For the CDR3, the DNA is TGCAGCGTTGGGGCTAGCGGAGGAATTCAGTACTTC. Protein: CSVGASGGIQYF. The chain carries TRBV29-1 and TRBJ2-4, with 7 positions matching TRBD2. The J segment lost 10 bases and the V segment lost 4 bases, leaving 7 bases of the junction unmatched. The germline V gene encodes CDR1 SQVTM and CDR2 ANQGSEA. This CDR3 contains 12 residues.

This chain connects TRBV12-5 to TRBJ1-6; D not resolved. Between the trimmed V and J ends, which lost 0 bases and 7 bases, there was a span of 10 bases. CDR1 and CDR2 from the germline V gene are LGHNT and FRNRAP. This CDR3 comprises 15 residues. CDR3 residues: CASGLVLSGNSPLHF. CDR3 DNA sequence: TGTGCTAGTGGTTTGGTACTGTCGGGAAATTCACCCCTCCACTTT.

V and J are TRBV3-1 (or the pseudogene TRBV3-2) and TRBJ2-2; TRBD1 might be the D (5 bases). Trimming pared 0 bases from V and 1 base from J, leaving 6 bases between. The CDR3 is 15 residues long. CDR1 is LGHDT and CDR2 is YNNKEL in the germline V gene (reference sequence). CDR3 coding DNA: TGTGCCAGCAGCCAAGAAACAGGGAACACCGGGGAGCTGTTTTTT. This translates into CASSQETGNTGELFF.

This CDR3 is CASSPDGGAGYTF. CDR3 nucleotide sequence: TGTGCCAGCAGCCCGGACGGAGGGGCTGGCTACACCTTC. V gene TRBV7-3 combines with J gene TRBJ1-2, with D possibly TRBD1 on 5 matching bases. V gave up 5 bases and J gave up 7 bases, with 14 bases separating them. The CDR3 has 13 residues. Germline V gene sequence: CDR1 SGHTA, CDR2 FQGTGA.

This chain links TRBV6-5 with TRBJ1-3; TRBD1 matches 8 bases. V lost 8 bases to trimming and J lost 1 base; unmatched junction nucleotides: 7. CDR1 MNHEY and CDR2 SVGAGI come from the germline V gene. The CDR3 covers 15 residues. The chain's CDR3 is CASVAGGASGNTIYF. The DNA of the CDR3 is TGTGCCAGCGTGGCAGGGGGCGCATCTGGAAACACCATATATTTT.

The V gene is TRBV24-1, the J gene TRBJ1-1; 7 bases align to TRBD1. The CDR3 loop spans 12 amino acids. From germline, CDR1 is KGHDR and CDR2 SFDVKD. J was trimmed by 9 bases and V by 3 bases; bases with no gene match: 3. The DNA for the CDR3 is TGTGCCACCAGTGATGGGGACAGCCAAGCTTTCTTT. This translates into CATSDGDSQAFF.

CDR3 in amino acids: CASSIDGRAESPLHF. For the CDR3, the DNA is TGTGCCAGTAGTATAGATGGCAGGGCCGAATCACCCCTCCACTTT. The gene calls are TRBV19 and TRBJ1-6; D may be TRBD1 (5 bases). There are 15 residues in the CDR3. V was shortened by 0 bases and J by 10 bases, with 13 bases between the two germline ends. The germline V gene encodes CDR1 LNHDA and CDR2 SQIVND (reference sequence).

The chain uses TRBV4-1 and TRBJ2-1, with 14 bases lining up with TRBD2. This CDR3 has 22 amino acids. The germline gives CDR1 MGHRA, CDR2 YSYEKL. The V segment lost 0 bases and the J segment 0 bases; nucleotides outside the gene matches: 13. CDR3 bases: TGCGCCAGCAGCCAAGAATCTCCGGGACTAGCGGGGGCCGCGGTCTCCTACAATGAGCAGTTCTTC. Translated, it gives CASSQESPGLAGAAVSYNEQFF.

The rearrangement joins TRBV19 to TRBJ2-5; 7 bases agree with TRBD1. This CDR3 comprises 13 residues. Germline V gene lookup returns CDR1 LNHDA and CDR2 SQIVND (reference sequence). V lost 6 bases to trimming and J lost 5 bases; unmatched junction nucleotides: 6. CDR3 amino acids: CASSPTGLETQYF. The CDR3 nucleotides are TGTGCCAGTAGCCCGACAGGGTTGGAGACCCAGTACTTC.

The CDR3 DNA reads TGTGCCAGCAGTTCCTTGGACAGGGAGAATCAGCCCCAGCATTTT. It translates to CASSSLDRENQPQHF. V gene TRBV6-2 or TRBV6-3 combines with J gene TRBJ1-5, with 8 bases that match TRBD1. This CDR3 has 15 residues. V was pared by 4 bases and J by 4 bases, with 6 bases of the junction left unmatched. The germline CDR1 and CDR2 sequences are MNHEY and SVGEGT.

The chain recombines TRBV9 with TRBJ1-1; no reliable D call. The CDR3 consists of 15 residues. Looked up from germline, CDR1 is SGDLS and CDR2 is YYNGEE. The V gene lost 0 bases and the J gene lost 1 base, with 10 bases spanning the gap. As DNA, the CDR3 is TGTGCCAGCAGCGTAGACCCAACTTCGAACACTGAAGCTTTCTTT. Translation: CASSVDPTSNTEAFF.

A few counts support this clone. CDR3 coding DNA: TGTGCCAGCAGCTCCTCTCCGGGGGATTCACCCCTCCACTTT. Protein: CASSSSPGDSPLHF. V gene TRBV7-2 combines with J gene TRBJ1-6; maybe TRBD1 (5 bases). Trimming shortened V by 4 bases and J by 8 bases, and 12 bases separated the two germline ends. The CDR3 length is 14 residues. Germline V gene lookup returns CDR1 SGHTA and CDR2 FQGNSA.

This rearrangement joins TRBV7-6 to TRBJ1-3; D may be TRBD1 (5 bases). V gave up 5 bases and J gave up 1 base, with 12 bases separating them. The CDR3 has 15 amino acids. Germline V gene lookup returns CDR1 SGHVS and CDR2 FNYEAQ. The CDR3 DNA is TGTGCCAGCAGCAACCGCGACAGATCTGGAAACACCATATATTTT. It is translated as CASSNRDRSGNTIYF.

This clone was detected only a few times. This chain links TRBV5-1 with TRBJ1-1, with D perhaps TRBD1 (6 bases). Germline V CDR1 and CDR2: SGHRS, YFSETQ. The ends were cut back, 3 bases at V and 1 base at J, with 13 bases in the middle. This CDR3 comprises 15 residues. The CDR3 bases are TGCGCCAGCAGCTGGATAGGGGGACAGAACACTGAAGCTTTCTTT. This codes for CASSWIGGQNTEAFF.

This chain links TRBV5-1 with TRBJ1-4; D perhaps matches TRBD1 (6 bases). V was shortened by 0 bases and J by 4 bases, with 13 bases between the two germline ends. Germline V CDR1 and CDR2: SGHRS, YFSETQ. The CDR3 spans 16 residues. CDR3 residues: CASSLVPQGNNEKLFF. The CDR3, as DNA: TGCGCCAGCAGCTTGGTCCCACAGGGAAATAATGAAAAACTGTTTTTT.

The chain combines TRBV18 with TRBJ2-5; perhaps TRBD1 as D (5 bases). The CDR3 loop spans 13 amino acids. Germline-derived CDR1 and CDR2 are KGHSH and LQKENI. The V gene lost 5 bases and the J gene lost 0 bases, with 7 bases spanning the gap. CDR3 loop: CASSEQDQETQYF. CDR3 in DNA: TGTGCCAGCTCAGAACAGGACCAAGAGACCCAGTACTTC.

The chain has TRBV27 and TRBJ2-6; 9 nucleotides match TRBD1. From germline, CDR1 is MNHEY and CDR2 SMNVEV (reference sequence). The CDR3 is made up of 18 amino acids. Trimming cost V 5 bases and J 3 bases; bases outside gene matches: 11. The CDR3 DNA sequence: TGTGCCAGCAGTCCGCTCCGGGACAGGGTTCGTGGGGCCAACGTCCTGACTTTC. This encodes CASSPLRDRVRGANVLTF.

The rearrangement joins TRBV9 to TRBJ1-3, with D hard to call. There are 14 residues in the CDR3. Germline V gene data show CDR1 as SGDLS and CDR2 as YYNGEE. The germline V and J ends were trimmed by 0 bases and 4 bases, with 8 bases remaining between them. The CDR3 protein is CASSVAGKGNTIYF. DNA of the CDR3: TGTGCCAGCAGCGTAGCGGGGAAGGGAAACACCATATATTTT.

This clone was seen a handful of times. The V gene is TRBV6-6, the J gene TRBJ1-1; D ambiguous. V gave up 6 bases and J gave up 11 bases, with 16 bases separating them. This CDR3 comprises 12 residues. Germline CDR1 and CDR2: MNHNY and SVGAGI (reference sequence). CDR3 DNA: TGTGCCAGCAGCCCACCAAAACCGGTGGCTTTCTTT. Amino acid sequence: CASSPPKPVAFF.

The chain links TRBV19 to TRBJ2-7; 8 bases align to TRBD1. In germline, CDR1 is LNHDA, CDR2 SQIVND (reference sequence). After removal of 0 bases from V and 3 bases from J, the junction contained 4 bases not matched to a gene. The CDR3 consists of 15 residues. CDR3 coding DNA: TGTGCCAGTAGTATAGATCTAGGACAGGGCTACGAGCAGTACTTC. Its translation is CASSIDLGQGYEQYF.

This clone was counted a few times. The chain is built from TRBV5-1 and TRBJ1-4, with 8 bases aligning to TRBD1. Germline assignment: CDR1 SGHRS and CDR2 YFSETQ. The CDR3 runs to 16 residues. V shed 0 bases and J 0 bases; nucleotides not matched to a gene: 1. The CDR3 DNA sequence: TGCGCCAGCAGCTTGGACAGGGGGTCAACTAATGAAAAACTGTTTTTT. It translates to CASSLDRGSTNEKLFF.

The table lists this clone with a count of one. The CDR3 DNA follows: TGTGCCAGTAGTTCCCGACAGGCGAGTAGCAATCAGCCCCAGCATTTT. Translating gives CASSSRQASSNQPQHF. This sequence joins TRBV19 and TRBJ1-5; tentative D call: TRBD1 (6 bases). Germline loops: CDR1 LNHDA, CDR2 SQIVND (reference sequence). The CDR3 spans 16 residues. The germline V and J ends were trimmed by 5 bases and 0 bases, with 14 bases remaining between them.

The sample holds a few counts of this clone. The rearrangement joins TRBV7-3 to TRBJ1-2; 9 nucleotides match TRBD1. The CDR3 spans 15 residues. Trimming removed 1 base from V and 8 bases from J; junction bases left unmatched: 8. In germline, CDR1 is SGHTA, CDR2 FQGTGA. CDR3 in amino acids: CASSLNPGQGPGYTF. Written as DNA, the CDR3 is TGTGCCAGCAGCTTAAACCCGGGACAGGGCCCGGGCTACACCTTC.